This T cell receptor (beta chain) was found in a study of low-dose radiotherapy and immunotherapy resistance in tumors. Alpha- and beta-chain coverage of first-strand cDNA came from TRAV- and TRBV-specific primers. The TCRs were subjected to amplification over approximately 20 PCR cycles employing a constant-region primer in conjunction with a V-primer adapter. TCRdb re-analysed the reads in MiXCR, keeping a single row per CDR3 protein. Among tens of thousands of distinct CDR3 sequences listed, about 25% were seen once. Time point indicated: before trial treatment. This clonotype came up many times. The CDR3 length is 14 residues. The germline V gene encodes CDR1 MDHEN and CDR2 SYDVKM. V trimming: 5 bases; J trimming: 2 bases; junction bases outside the gene matches: 4.

The source was PBMCs, collected before treatment. J is TRBJ2-7 and V is TRBV28; TRBD2 agrees at 9 bases. The receptor's source is a male donor with rectosigmoid adenocarcinoma. The CDR3 nucleotides read TGTGCCAGCAGTGTTACTAGCGGGCCCTACGAGCAGTACTTC. Translation gives CASSVTSGPYEQYF.